This T cell receptor (beta chain) was obtained from a study of blood T cell repertoires in COVID-19. Across the whole study: Collection of acute and convalescent COVID-19 samples took place in the United States, Italy and Spain. Sources were T cells, B-cell-depleted T cells, or PBMCs; the material itself was cDNA or gDNA.

Trimming took 5 bases from V and 3 from J, leaving 11 bases between them. The CDR3 runs to 14 residues. CDR1 LNHDA and CDR2 SQIVND come from the germline V gene (reference sequence). Authors' methods: Estimation of nucleated cell counts was performed using reference gene primer amplification. Profiling relied on immunoSEQ multiplex PCR, and the TCRdb table lists in-frame clones only, not all of them. Clone size and V and J calls were adopted from that table, with D and trimming inferred from the DNA. The sample lists roughly 250,000 clones, 70% to 90% seen once, with 3.3% in the top ten. Participants had their cohort set by participant-reported clinical history.

This chain joins TRBV19 and TRBJ1-5; the D is unclear. Sample: PBMCs or T cells enriched from blood (not recorded which). The TCR sequence derives from a woman aged 40 to 49 with acute COVID-19. The CDR3 nucleotides read TGTGCCAGTAGTTCGACAAGTAACAATCAGCCCCAGCATTTT. It yields the protein CASSSTSNNQPQHF.